This T cell receptor beta chain was sequenced in a study of blood T cell repertoires in COVID-19. Cohorts were assigned according to the clinical history that participants reported. Germline V gene lookup returns CDR1 SGHAT and CDR2 FQNNGV. The V and J ends lost 5 bases and 8 bases, in that order; junction bases with no gene match: 3. CDR3 length equals 14 residues. A remark on this clone: This specimen includes other DNA sequences encoding the same CDR3.

Per the original data handling: For nucleated cells, counts were estimated from reference gene primer amplification. This table comes from immunoSEQ multiplex PCR, and its TCRdb copy is limited to in-frame clones, with some not included. V, J and clone size are those of that table, while D and trimming were read from the DNA. The table lists about 350,000 clones, roughly 87% of them singletons, with 2.5% to 3.5% in the top ten. This sequence originates from a woman between 25 and 40 years old who had recovered from COVID-19. The rearrangement joins TRBV11-2 to TRBJ1-4, with TRBD1 matching over 12 bases. Sequenced material: PBMCs or T cells enriched from blood (not recorded which). The CDR3, as DNA: TGTGCCAGCAGCCTGGGACAGGGGGCAGAAAAACTGTTTTTT. It specifies CASSLGQGAEKLFF. Complete variable domain (other parts from reference TRBV11-2 and TRBJ1-4): EAGVAQSPRYKIIEKRQSVAFWCNPISGHATLYWYQQILGQGPKLLIQFQNNGVVDDSQLPKDRFSAERLKGVDSTLKIQPAKLEDSAVYLCASSLGQGAEKLFFGSGTQLSVL.